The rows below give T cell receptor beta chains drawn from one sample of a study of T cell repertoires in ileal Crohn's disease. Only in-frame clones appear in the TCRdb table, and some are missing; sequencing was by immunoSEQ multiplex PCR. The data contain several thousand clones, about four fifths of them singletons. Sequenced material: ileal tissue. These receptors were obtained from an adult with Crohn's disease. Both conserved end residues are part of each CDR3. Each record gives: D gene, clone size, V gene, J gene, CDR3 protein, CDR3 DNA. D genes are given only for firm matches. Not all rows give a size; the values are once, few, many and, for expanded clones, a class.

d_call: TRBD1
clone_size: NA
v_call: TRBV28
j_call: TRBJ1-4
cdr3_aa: CASSLQLQGAREKLFF
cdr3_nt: TGTGCCAGCAGTTTACAGCTACAGGGGGCGCGGGAAAAACTGTTTTTT

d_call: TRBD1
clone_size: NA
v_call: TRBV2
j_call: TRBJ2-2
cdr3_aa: CASRKNRGLGELFF
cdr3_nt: TGTGCCAGCAGGAAAAACAGGGGGCTGGGGGAGCTGTTTTTT

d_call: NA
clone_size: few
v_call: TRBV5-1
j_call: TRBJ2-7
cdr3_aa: CASSDKVASGEQYF
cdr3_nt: TGCGCCAGCAGCGATAAAGTCGCTTCAGGCGAGCAGTACTTC

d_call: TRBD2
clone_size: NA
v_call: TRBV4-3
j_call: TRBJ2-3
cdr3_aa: CASSQGMTSGDGVTDTQYF
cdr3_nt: TGCGCCAGCAGCCAAGGCATGACTAGCGGGGATGGGGTCACAGATACGCAGTATTTT

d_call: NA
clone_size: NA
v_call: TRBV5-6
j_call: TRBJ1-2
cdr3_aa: CASSPRFLLRIPNYGYTF
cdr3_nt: TGTGCCAGCAGCCCACGGTTCCTACTACGCATTCCTAACTATGGCTACACCTTC

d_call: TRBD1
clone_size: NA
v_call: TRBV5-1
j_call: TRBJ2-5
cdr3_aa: CASSTPGTGETQYF
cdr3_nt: TGCGCCAGCAGCACTCCCGGGACAGGAGAGACCCAGTACTTC

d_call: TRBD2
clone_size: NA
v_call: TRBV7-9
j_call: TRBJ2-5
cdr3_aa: CASSLAGGRETQYF
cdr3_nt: TGTGCCAGCAGCCTAGCGGGAGGGCGGGAGACCCAGTACTTC

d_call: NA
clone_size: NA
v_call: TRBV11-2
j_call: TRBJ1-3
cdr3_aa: CASSLRGPGGGSGNTIYF
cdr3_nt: TGTGCCAGCAGCTTACGGGGGCCGGGGGGGGGCTCTGGAAACACCATATATTTT

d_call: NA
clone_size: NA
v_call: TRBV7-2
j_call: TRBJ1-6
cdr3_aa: CASSLDQGMSSPLHF
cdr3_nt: TGTGCCAGCAGCCTTGACCAGGGGATGAGTTCACCCCTCCACTTT

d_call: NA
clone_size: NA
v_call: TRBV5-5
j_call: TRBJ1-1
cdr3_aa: CASSLWSRGGTEAFF
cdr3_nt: TGTGCCAGCAGCTTGTGGTCCCGAGGCGGCACTGAAGCTTTCTTT

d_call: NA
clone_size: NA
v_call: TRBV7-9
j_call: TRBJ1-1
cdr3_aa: CASSLGQVNTEAFF
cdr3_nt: TGTGCCAGCAGCTTAGGACAGGTTAACACTGAAGCTTTCTTT